A single sample gave rise to the 6 T cell receptor beta chains below, sequenced in a study of Tregs in tolerant kidney transplant recipients. Assay: immunoSEQ multiplex PCR; the TCRdb copy retains only in-frame clones and omits some. The sample consists of 60,000 to 75,000 clones, 70% to 90% of them appearing once. The sample consisted of Tregs from blood, taken before the transplant. Receptors were obtained from a human donor who received a combined kidney and bone marrow transplant.

This chain joins TRBV11-2 and TRBJ2-3, with 10 bases lining up with TRBD1. After removal of 7 bases from V and 4 bases from J, the junction contained 11 bases not matched to a gene. The germline CDR1 and CDR2 sequences are SGHAT and FQNNGV. This CDR3 spans 16 amino acids. The CDR3 loop is CASTSKGQGFADTQYF. CDR3 bases: TGTGCCAGCACCTCAAAGGGACAGGGGTTTGCAGATACGCAGTATTTT.

A few counts support this clone. The chain employs TRBV7-8 and TRBJ2-3; possibly TRBD1 or TRBD2 for D (5 bases each). This CDR3 has 12 residues. Trimming pared 10 bases from V and 2 bases from J, leaving 10 bases between. CDR1 SGHVS and CDR2 FQNEAQ come from the germline V gene. The CDR3 DNA reads as TGTGCCACCACGGGACCCACAGATACGCAGTATTTT. It encodes CATTGPTDTQYF.

The chain combines TRBV2 with TRBJ2-4, with a possible D match to TRBD1 (5 bases). The length of the CDR3 is 15 residues. V lost 3 bases, J lost 3 bases, and 12 bases lay in between. The germline gives CDR1 SNHLY, CDR2 FYNNEI. The CDR3 region is CASSEGRVGKNIQYF. In nucleotides, the CDR3 is TGTGCCAGCAGTGAGGGCAGGGTGGGCAAAAACATTCAGTACTTC.

The V call is TRBV10-3, the J call TRBJ2-2, with D perhaps matching TRBD1 or TRBD2 (6 bases each). With 11 bases removed from V and 5 bases from J, the gap between germline ends came to 18 bases. Germline CDR1 is ENHRY and CDR2 is SYGVKD. The CDR3 runs 14 residues. For the CDR3, the DNA is TGTGCCGCGGCGCGAGGGGGGCGTACCGGGGAGCTGTTTTTT. As protein: CAAARGGRTGELFF.

The chain is built from TRBV13 and TRBJ1-4, with TRBD1 identical over 8 bases. This CDR3 comprises 17 residues. Germline lookup yields CDR1 PRHDT and CDR2 FYEKMQ (reference sequence). Trimming at V came to 4 bases and at J to 4 bases, leaving 11 bases not matched to a gene. The CDR3 region has the DNA TGTGCCAGCAGCTCGGCACGGACAGGGCTGATTAATGAAAAACTGTTTTTT. Translated: CASSSARTGLINEKLFF.

This chain joins TRBV9 and TRBJ1-1; the match to TRBD1 covers 9 bases. The CDR3 is 14 amino acids. Germline CDR1 is SGDLS and CDR2 is YYNGEE. J lost 5 bases, V lost 4 bases, and 6 bases had no gene match. CDR3 nucleotide sequence: TGTGCCAGCAGCCCACAGGGGGCGTGGACTGAAGCTTTCTTT. Protein product: CASSPQGAWTEAFF. The full variable domain, completed using reference TRBV9 and TRBJ1-1, is DSGVTQTPKHLITATGQRVTLRCSPRSGDLSVYWYQQSLDQGLQFLIQYYNGEERAKGNILERFSAQQFPDLHSELNLSSLELGDSALYFCASSPQGAWTEAFFGQGTRLTVV.